Presented here are 3 T cell receptor beta chains from one specimen sequenced in a study of CD8+CD57+ T cells in acquired aplastic anemia. Genomic DNA provided the template from which TCR beta VDJ and CDR3 profiles were obtained. TCRdb analysed the reads with MiXCR anew, one entry per CDR3 protein. Among about 160,000 distinct CDR3 sequences listed, around 75% were seen once. Those patients picked for sequencing had displayed CD8+CD57+ cell expansion on flow cytometry. What was sequenced was sorted CD4+, CD8+, or CD8+CD57+ T cells (not recorded which) from PBMCs. These receptors were obtained from a human donor with aplastic anemia.

The rearrangement uses TRBV7-9 and TRBJ2-1, with TRBD1 identical over 7 bases. Germline-derived CDR1 and CDR2 are SEHNR and FQNEAQ (reference sequence). V lost 5 bases to trimming and J lost 6 bases; unmatched junction nucleotides: 7. This CDR3 spans 14 amino acids. CDR3 DNA: TGTGCCAGCAGCGATCTCAGGGGGAGCAATGAGCAGTTCTTC. This translates into CASSDLRGSNEQFF.

V and J are TRBV4-3 and TRBJ2-4, with D uncertain. V dropped 5 bases and J dropped 5 bases, with 16 bases sitting between them. The CDR3 length is 15 residues. Germline V gene lookup returns CDR1 LGHNA and CDR2 YSLEER. Here the CDR3 DNA reads TGCGCCAGCAGCTATAACAGTGGCGCGGAAAACATTCAGTACTTC. This encodes CASSYNSGAENIQYF.

This clonotype was recorded once. The rearrangement links TRBV19 to TRBJ2-1; tentatively, D is TRBD1 (6 bases). This CDR3 has 15 residues. V was pared by 7 bases and J by 0 bases, with 13 bases between. Germline CDR1 LNHDA, CDR2 SQIVND (reference sequence). In nucleotides, the CDR3 is TGTGCCAGTACCGGACAGACGAGCTCCTACAATGAGCAGTTCTTC. Translation: CASTGQTSSYNEQFF.